This T cell receptor beta chain originates from a study of human thymus T cells. From resections taken during corrective heart surgery, the thymus tissue was obtained. The CDR3 sequence is 14 residues long. V lost 4 bases to trimming and J lost 2 bases, with 12 bases between them. Germline CDR1 MGHRA, CDR2 YSYEKL. Sequencing was performed with immunoSEQ multiplex PCR; in TCRdb, only in-frame clones are kept and a portion is missing. The sample shows tens of thousands of clones, 85% to 95% of them seen only once. The rearrangement links TRBV4-1 to TRBJ2-7, with D unresolved. Sequenced material: thymus tissue. This clonotype originated in a girl under three years old with a congenital heart defect but otherwise immunologically healthy. The CDR3 loop is CASSRTDRAYEQYF. In nucleotides, the CDR3 is TGCGCCAGCAGCCGGACGGACCGAGCCTACGAGCAGTACTTC.